This T cell receptor beta chain was obtained from a study of blood T cell repertoires in COVID-19. Study-level information: Acute and convalescent COVID-19 specimens originated in the United States, Italy and Spain. In each case, the material was cDNA or gDNA derived from T cells, B-cell-depleted T cells, or PBMCs.

Authors' analysis steps: Amplification with reference gene primers provided the estimates of nucleated cell counts. Using immunoSEQ multiplex PCR, the repertoire was profiled, and TCRdb retains in-frame clones only, with some absent. That table supplies the V and J calls and clone size; D and trimming were determined from the DNA. Of approximately 99,000 clones listed, over 80% are singletons. Germline V gene lookup returns CDR1 SGHVS and CDR2 FQNEAQ. J lost 1 base, V lost 4 bases, and 8 bases had no gene match. This CDR3 has 16 residues. The source of this sequence is a woman in her 70s with acute or convalescent COVID-19. The sequenced material came from peripheral blood. V and J are TRBV7-8 and TRBJ1-1; 8 nucleotides agree with TRBD1. CDR3 sequence (DNA): TGTGCCAGCAGCTCCCGACAGGGGACAGCGAACACTGAAGCTTTCTTT. It translates to CASSSRQGTANTEAFF.